Shown below are 13 T cell receptor beta chains from a single sample sequenced in a study of cytomegalovirus exposure and HLA in healthy donors. The PCR used 60 Vbeta and 13 Jbeta primers. Repertoires were generated with immunoSEQ multiplex PCR, while TCRdb's copy carries only in-frame clones and drops some. The table records some 190,000 clones, over 75% of them present only once. The specimen sequenced was PBMCs. These receptors came from a woman aged 25 to 39 in good health and CMV-seronegative.

CDR3 residues: CATSLERGSPQHF. As DNA, the CDR3 is TGTGCCACCTCCCTCGAACGGGGGTCGCCCCAGCATTTT. The chain joins TRBV19 to TRBJ1-5, with D possibly matching TRBD1 (5 bases). This CDR3 comprises 13 residues. Trimming shortened V by 10 bases and J by 9 bases, and 19 bases separated the two germline ends. Germline V lookup: CDR1 LNHDA, CDR2 SQIVND (reference sequence).

This clone has a single count. CDR3 sequence reads: CASSPLGQGDGTGYQPQHF. For the CDR3, the DNA is TGTGCCAGTAGTCCCCTGGGACAGGGTGACGGGACGGGGTATCAGCCCCAGCATTTT. The V call is TRBV19, the J call TRBJ1-5; 9 bases map to TRBD1. Germline assignment: CDR1 LNHDA and CDR2 SQIVND (reference sequence). Trimming cost V 5 bases and J 5 bases; bases outside gene matches: 19. The CDR3 contains 19 residues.

The V and J genes are TRBV5-6 and TRBJ2-7, with D possibly TRBD2 on 6 matching bases. V dropped 0 bases and J dropped 4 bases, with 11 bases sitting between them. The CDR3 has 14 residues. Germline CDR1 and CDR2: SGHDT and YYEEEE. DNA for the CDR3: TGTGCCAGCAGCTTGGCGGGACTTCGATACGAGCAGTACTTC. Its translation is CASSLAGLRYEQYF. The full variable domain, its missing parts supplied by reference TRBV5-6 and TRBJ2-7, is DAGVTQSPTHLIKTRGQQVTLRCSPKSGHDTVSWYQQALGQGPQFIFQYYEEEERQRGNFPDRFSGHQFPNYSSELNVNALLLGDSALYLCASSLAGLRYEQYFGPGTRLTVT.

The V gene is TRBV7-2, the J gene TRBJ1-6, with 10 bases that match TRBD1. Looked up from germline, CDR1 is SGHTA and CDR2 is FQGNSA. This CDR3 has 18 residues. Trimming removed 5 bases from V and 7 bases from J; junction bases left unmatched: 14. The CDR3 sequence: CASSHPETGGVVNSPLHF. As DNA, the CDR3 is TGTGCCAGCAGCCATCCAGAGACAGGGGGCGTAGTGAATTCACCCCTCCACTTT.

V gene TRBV2 combines with J gene TRBJ2-3; TRBD2 matches 11 bases. The CDR3 spans 16 residues. Germline V CDR1 and CDR2: SNHLY, FYNNEI. Trimming removed 7 bases from V and 0 bases from J; junction bases left unmatched: 6. In DNA, the CDR3 is TGTGCCAGCATAGGGACTAGCGGTTCCAGCACAGATACGCAGTATTTT. Its protein is CASIGTSGSSTDTQYF.

V is TRBV5-1 and J is TRBJ1-1; D is unresolved. Germline V gives CDR1 SGHRS, CDR2 YFSETQ. This CDR3 comprises 14 residues. V shed 0 bases and J shed 5 bases, with 11 bases lying between them. The CDR3 loop reads CASSLGLTRTEAFF. As DNA, the CDR3 is TGCGCCAGCAGCTTGGGCCTAACGAGGACTGAAGCTTTCTTT.

This rearrangement joins TRBV6-6 to TRBJ1-5; a possible D gene is TRBD1 (5 bases). Trimming left V 6 bases short and J 2 bases short, with 14 bases between. The CDR3 loop spans 15 amino acids. From germline, CDR1 is MNHNY and CDR2 SVGAGI (reference sequence). This CDR3 reads CASRGGSSGNQPQHF. CDR3 DNA sequence: TGTGCCAGCAGGGGGGGGTCCTCTGGCAATCAGCCCCAGCATTTT.

This chain uses TRBV4-3 with TRBJ2-7, with D tentatively TRBD1 (5 bases). The V gene's germline CDR1 is LGHNA and CDR2 YSLEER. Trimming took off 1 base at V and 6 bases at J, with 13 bases between the two ends. The CDR3 is made up of 14 amino acids. This CDR3 reads CASSQGPDRSEQYF. The CDR3 nucleotides read TGCGCCAGCAGCCAAGGACCTGACAGATCCGAGCAGTACTTC.

The chain has TRBV5-6 and TRBJ2-2; D is possibly TRBD2 (5 bases). Germline lookup yields CDR1 SGHDT and CDR2 YYEEEE. CDR3 size: 13 residues. The V end was cut by 1 base, the J end by 7 bases, with 8 bases between. DNA of the CDR3: TGTGCCAGCAGCTTGCGGGGTGACGGGGAGCTGTTTTTT. Its translation: CASSLRGDGELFF.

J is TRBJ1-5 and V is TRBV19, with D maybe TRBD1 (5 bases). Per the germline V gene, CDR1 is LNHDA and CDR2 is SQIVND (reference sequence). Trimming left V 1 base short and J 11 bases short, with 18 bases between. The CDR3 consists of 15 residues. The CDR3 protein is CASSIAQGAGSAQHF. CDR3 DNA sequence: TGTGCCAGTAGTATAGCCCAGGGCGCAGGTTCGGCCCAGCATTTT.

This clone occurred once. This chain links TRBV11-1 with TRBJ2-7; 9 nucleotides line up with TRBD1. CDR3 length: 16 residues. Germline V gene sequence: CDR1 SGHAT, CDR2 FQDESV (reference sequence). The ends lost 0 bases at V and 9 bases at J; junction bases unmatched: 12. The CDR3 sequence: CASSLASQGQGIPQYF. CDR3 DNA: TGTGCCAGCAGCTTAGCGAGTCAAGGACAGGGGATCCCGCAGTACTTC.

The chain uses TRBV20-1 and TRBJ1-4; D ambiguous. Germline V gene sequence: CDR1 DFQATT, CDR2 SNEGSKA (reference sequence). CDR3 length equals 11 residues. As DNA, the CDR3 is TGCAAAACTGGGCGTAATGAAAAACTGTTTTTT. Protein product: CKTGRNEKLFF.

The chain is built from TRBV27 and TRBJ1-2; D uncertain. This CDR3 is 15 amino acids long. Trimming stripped 2 bases from V and 4 bases from J, with 14 bases between. Germline CDR1 and CDR2: MNHEY and SMNVEV (reference sequence). The CDR3 reads CASSLTPEGSYGYTF. The CDR3 bases are TGTGCCAGCAGTTTAACCCCAGAAGGGAGCTATGGCTACACCTTC.